This section outlines one T cell receptor beta chain sequence together with its context. This CDR3 is 16 amino acids long. With V trimmed by 4 bases and J by 2 bases, 8 bases remained unmatched. Germline-derived CDR1 and CDR2 are SGHDN and FVKESK. The record originates from a study of long-term antiretroviral therapy in people with HIV. Version v3.0 of the immunoSEQ assay ran at survey level. Assay: immunoSEQ multiplex PCR; the TCRdb copy retains only in-frame clones and omits some. The sample shows about 35,000 clones, roughly four fifths of them seen only once. The chain employs TRBV14 and TRBJ1-1; 9 bases align to TRBD1. The receptor's source is a man younger than 35 with HIV. Sequencing was performed on unsorted PBMCs, taken 1 year after starting antiretroviral therapy. The CDR3 sequence is CASSLPPGQGNTEAFF. As DNA, the CDR3 is TGTGCCAGCAGCCTCCCCCCGGGACAGGGTAACACTGAAGCTTTCTTT.